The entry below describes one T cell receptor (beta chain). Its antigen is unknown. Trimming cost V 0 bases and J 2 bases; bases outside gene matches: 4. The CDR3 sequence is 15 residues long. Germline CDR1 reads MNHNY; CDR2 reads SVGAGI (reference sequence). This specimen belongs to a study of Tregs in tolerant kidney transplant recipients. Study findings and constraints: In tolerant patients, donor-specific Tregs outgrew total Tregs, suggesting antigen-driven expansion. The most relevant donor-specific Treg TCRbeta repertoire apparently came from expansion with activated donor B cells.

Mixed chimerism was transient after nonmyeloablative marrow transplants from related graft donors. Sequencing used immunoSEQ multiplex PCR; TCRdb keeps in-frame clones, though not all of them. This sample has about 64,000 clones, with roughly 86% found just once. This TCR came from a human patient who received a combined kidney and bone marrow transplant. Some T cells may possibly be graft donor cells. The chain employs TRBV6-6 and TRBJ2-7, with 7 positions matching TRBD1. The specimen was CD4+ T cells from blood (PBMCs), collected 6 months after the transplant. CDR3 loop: CASSYSIGQAYEQYF. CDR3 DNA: TGTGCCAGCAGTTACTCGATTGGACAGGCCTACGAGCAGTACTTC.